This TCR beta chain was identified during a study of molecular identifiers for immune sequencing clone quantification. General study points: Approximately 1 million naive cells reportedly did not prevent detection of spiked Jurkat TCR RNA from one cell.

TCRdb processed the PCR reads anew with MiXCR; each CDR3 protein has one entry. Of about 640,000 distinct CDR3 sequences in the sample, just under 20% were seen once. This clonotype was counted at least ten times. The antigen is undetermined. CDR1 MDHEN and CDR2 SYDVKM come from the germline V gene. The CDR3 is 15 residues long. V was pared by 5 bases and J by 6 bases, with 8 bases of the junction left unmatched. This sequence originates from a human donor in good health. Some libraries in this study had Jurkat cell RNA spiked in. The J gene is TRBJ2-2, the V gene TRBV28, with 8 bases identical to TRBD2. The sequenced material came from naive CD8+ T cells from blood, with Jurkat cell RNA spiked in. Subset indicated: FACS-sorted CD8+CD4-CCR7+CD45RA+ naive T cells. The CDR3, as DNA: TGTGCCAGCAGTCCACGACTAGCGTTTTCCGGGGAGCTGTTTTTT. Amino acid sequence: CASSPRLAFSGELFF.